The next 23 T cell receptor beta chains were all read from a single sample in a study of identical twins. In TCRdb, the 5' RACE reads were re-called with MiXCR into one record per CDR3 protein. The sample holds 1.5 million to 2 million distinct CDR3 sequences, around 33% seen once. Sequencing was carried out using cord blood. The receptors derive from a newborn girl in good health.

This clonotype was counted between two and nine times. The chain couples TRBV5-1 to TRBJ1-2; no firm D call. This CDR3 has 14 amino acids. The V gene's germline CDR1 is SGHRS and CDR2 YFSETQ. Trimming cost V 0 bases and J 4 bases, with 10 bases left between them. CDR3: CASSLGQRRYGYTF. CDR3 nucleotides: TGCGCCAGCAGCTTGGGACAACGACGCTATGGCTACACCTTC.

This rearrangement joins TRBV10-3 to TRBJ2-7, with D uncertain. V gave up 3 bases and J gave up 7 bases, with 16 bases separating them. The V gene's germline CDR1 is ENHRY and CDR2 SYGVKD. CDR3 size: 14 residues. The chain's CDR3 is CAISDAGSYNEQYF. The CDR3 coding sequence is TGTGCCATCAGTGATGCCGGCTCCTACAATGAGCAGTACTTC.

This chain uses TRBV28 with TRBJ1-4; D is undetermined. Trimming cost V 3 bases and J 8 bases, with 16 bases left between them. Germline V lookup: CDR1 MDHEN, CDR2 SYDVKM. The CDR3 length is 15 residues. The CDR3 loop reads CASSFRTLIPEKLFF. The DNA for the CDR3 is TGTGCCAGCAGTTTCCGGACTCTCATCCCCGAAAAACTGTTTTTT.

Comment on this clonotype: At one end, the junction sequence differs from germline, possibly due to a read error. This chain links TRBV7-8 with TRBJ2-1; 13 nucleotides align to TRBD2. This CDR3 has 19 amino acids. The germline V gene encodes CDR1 SGHVS and CDR2 FQNEAQ. Written as DNA, the CDR3 is TGTGCCAGCAGCTTAGCATTGACTAGCGGGAGGAACCCACTCACCGAGCGGTTCTTC. This codes for CASSLALTSGRNPLTERFF.

The chain recombines TRBV5-1 with TRBJ1-3, with D possibly TRBD1 on 5 matching bases. Deletions cut 0 bases from V and 0 bases from J, with 10 bases between. Germline CDR1 is SGHRS and CDR2 is YFSETQ. This CDR3 contains 16 residues. CDR3 sequence: CASSLVGGTSGNTIYF. For the CDR3, the DNA is TGCGCCAGCAGCTTGGTTGGGGGAACCTCTGGAAACACCATATATTTT. Full variable domain (remainder filled in from reference TRBV5-1 and TRBJ1-3): KAGVTQTPRYLIKTRGQQVTLSCSPISGHRSVSWYQQTPGQGLQFLFEYFSETQRNKGNFPGRFSGRQFSNSRSEMNVSTLELGDSALYLCASSLVGGTSGNTIYFGEGSWLTVV.

This clonotype was observed a few times. This sequence joins TRBV20-1 and TRBJ1-5; D unresolved. The CDR3 consists of 14 residues. The germline V gene has CDR1 DFQATT and CDR2 SNEGSKA (reference sequence). Trimming took off 3 bases at V and 1 base at J, with 10 bases between the two ends. Here the CDR3 reads CSASLRRSNQPQHF. Written as DNA, the CDR3 is TGCAGTGCTAGCCTCCGGAGGAGCAATCAGCCCCAGCATTTT.

This clonotype was detected a few times. The J gene is TRBJ2-1, the V gene TRBV4-1; 7 nucleotides match TRBD2. Trimming took 2 bases from V and 7 from J; bases not matched to a gene: 14. The CDR3 has 17 residues. Germline CDR1 MGHRA, CDR2 YSYEKL. CDR3: CASSQSRWERLANEQFF. The DNA for the CDR3 is TGCGCCAGCAGCCAATCCAGGTGGGAACGACTAGCTAATGAGCAGTTCTTC.

V and J are TRBV7-9 and TRBJ1-1; TRBD1 aligns across 7 bases. The CDR3 runs to 15 residues. V dropped 3 bases and J dropped 4; count of bases not matched to a gene: 8. CDR1 and CDR2 from the germline V gene are SEHNR and FQNEAQ (reference sequence). CDR3 in DNA: TGTGCCAGCAGCTTTTCGGGCAGGGGGGGCACTGAAGCTTTCTTT. Residues: CASSFSGRGGTEAFF.

The chain carries TRBV7-2 and TRBJ2-1; maybe TRBD1 (5 bases). The germline V and J ends were trimmed by 7 bases and 0 bases, with 13 bases remaining between them. CDR1 is SGHTA and CDR2 is FQGNSA in the germline V gene. The CDR3 has 15 residues. Written as DNA, the CDR3 is TGTGCCAGCACCCGACAGTCCCTCTCCTACAATGAGCAGTTCTTC. Residues: CASTRQSLSYNEQFF. Filled out from reference TRBV7-2 and TRBJ2-1, the complete variable domain reads GAGVSQSPSNKVTEKGKDVELRCDPISGHTALYWYRQSLGQGLEFLIYFQGNSAPDKSGLPSDRFSAERTGGSVSTLTIQRTQQEDSAVYLCASTRQSLSYNEQFFGPGTRLTVL.

With regard to this clonotype: One end of the junction fails to match germline, which may point to a read error. The V gene is TRBV4-1, the J gene TRBJ1-4; D gene uncertain. Per the germline V gene, CDR1 is MGHRA and CDR2 is YSYEKL. CDR3 size: 13 residues. CDR3 protein: CASSQEGFEKPFF. CDR3 in DNA: TGCGCCAGCAGCCAAGAGGGTTTTGAAAAACCGTTTTTT.

V and J are TRBV7-2 and TRBJ2-1; maybe TRBD2 (5 bases). The germline CDR1 and CDR2 sequences are SGHTA and FQGNSA. The CDR3 sequence is 14 residues long. With 3 bases removed from V and 5 bases from J, the gap between germline ends came to 11 bases. The CDR3 region has the DNA TGTGCCAGCAGCTTTCGAGGGTACCACAATGAGCAGTTCTTC. Residues: CASSFRGYHNEQFF.

This clonotype was seen ten or more times. The genes are TRBV25-1 and TRBJ2-3; 7 bases are a match to TRBD2. This CDR3 region has 16 residues. Trimming removed 2 bases from V and 2 bases from J; junction bases left unmatched: 7. The germline CDR1 and CDR2 sequences are MGHDK and SYGVNS. CDR3 nucleotide sequence: TGTGCCAGCAGTGAAGGCCGCCTAGCGGTCACAGATACGCAGTATTTT. As protein: CASSEGRLAVTDTQYF. Looking up the rest from reference TRBV25-1 and TRBJ2-3 gives the full variable domain: EADIYQTPRYLVIGTGKKITLECSQTMGHDKMYWYQQDPGMELHLIHYSYGVNSTEKGDLSSESTVSRIRTEHFPLTLESARPSHTSQYLCASSEGRLAVTDTQYFGPGTRLTVL.

This chain connects TRBV6-5 to TRBJ1-1; maybe TRBD1 (5 bases). Germline V CDR1 and CDR2: MNHEY, SVGAGI. Trimming took 6 bases from V and 0 from J, leaving 17 bases between them. The CDR3 runs 16 residues. The DNA for the CDR3 is TGTGCCAGCAGAGACCTCCCGGGACCCCTGAACACTGAAGCTTTCTTT. Its translation: CASRDLPGPLNTEAFF.

There are many counts of this clonotype. This rearrangement joins TRBV10-3 to TRBJ2-1; D is perhaps TRBD2 (5 bases). Trimming removed 2 bases from V and 4 bases from J, with 6 bases in between. Germline V lookup: CDR1 ENHRY, CDR2 SYGVKD. This CDR3 is 13 amino acids long. In DNA, the CDR3 is TGTGCCATCAGTGAGGGGAGATACAATGAGCAGTTCTTC. It specifies CAISEGRYNEQFF.

As concerns this clonotype: At one end, the junction sequence differs from germline, possibly due to a read error. The J gene is TRBJ2-7, the V gene TRBV27, with D possibly TRBD2 on 6 matching bases. Germline CDR1 is MNHEY and CDR2 is SMNVEV (reference sequence). This CDR3 comprises 14 residues. The DNA for the CDR3 is TGTGCCAGCAGTTTACGGGGGTTTCCCTACGAGCGGTACTTC. Its translation: CASSLRGFPYERYF.

The chain carries TRBV7-2 and TRBJ2-5, with 7 nucleotides matching TRBD2. The DNA end lines up better with TRBJ2-7; the J call may be wrong. The CDR3 is 14 amino acids. Per the germline V gene, CDR1 is SGHTA and CDR2 is FQGNSA. CDR3 loop: CASSLGGGIDEQYF. The CDR3 nucleotides read TGTGCCAGCAGCTTAGGGGGGGGTATCGACGAGCAGTACTTC.

The V gene is TRBV11-2, the J gene TRBJ1-2; no reliable D call. CDR1 SGHAT and CDR2 FQNNGV come from the germline V gene. The ends were cut back, 4 bases at V and 8 bases at J, with 11 bases in the middle. The CDR3 consists of 12 residues. This CDR3 reads CASSSQLGGYTF. The CDR3 DNA follows: TGTGCCAGCAGCTCCCAACTAGGAGGCTACACCTTC. Variable domain in full (rest from reference TRBV11-2 and TRBJ1-2): EAGVAQSPRYKIIEKRQSVAFWCNPISGHATLYWYQQILGQGPKLLIQFQNNGVVDDSQLPKDRFSAERLKGVDSTLKIQPAKLEDSAVYLCASSSQLGGYTFGSGTRLTVV.

V usage is TRBV5-5 and J usage is TRBJ1-2; no reliable D call. Trimming stripped 2 bases from V and 6 bases from J, with 11 bases between. The germline V gene encodes CDR1 SGHKS and CDR2 YYEKEE (reference sequence). The CDR3 covers 13 residues. The CDR3 sequence is CASSFGGNDGYTF. CDR3 bases: TGTGCCAGCAGCTTTGGAGGGAATGATGGCTACACCTTC.

The gene calls are TRBV4-1 and TRBJ2-7, with D unclear. Trimming stripped 5 bases from V and 7 bases from J, with 21 bases between. Germline values: CDR1 MGHRA, CDR2 YSYEKL. The CDR3 is 15 residues long. The CDR3 protein is CASSVRSIPYNEQYF. DNA of the CDR3: TGCGCCAGCAGCGTTCGCAGCATCCCCTACAATGAGCAGTACTTC.

The chain couples TRBV5-1 to TRBJ1-2; D gene uncertain. Germline assignment: CDR1 SGHRS and CDR2 YFSETQ. This CDR3 spans 12 amino acids. Trimming took off 2 bases at V and 9 bases at J, with 11 bases between the two ends. DNA of the CDR3: TGCGCCAGCAGCTTAAATATATCGAGCTACACCTTC. The encoded protein is CASSLNISSYTF.

The chain joins TRBV6-1 to TRBJ2-3; 10 bases are a match to TRBD1. The CDR3 runs to 16 residues. The J segment lost 5 bases and the V segment lost 9 bases, leaving 14 bases of the junction unmatched. Per germline, CDR1 MNHNS and CDR2 SASEGT. This CDR3 is CARRTGGLLIKDTQYF. The CDR3, as DNA: TGTGCCAGACGGACAGGGGGACTCCTTATTAAAGATACGCAGTATTTT.

The rearrangement links TRBV19 to TRBJ2-3, with 7 bases that match TRBD2. V shed 5 bases and J 5 bases; nucleotides not matched to a gene: 4. From germline, CDR1 is LNHDA and CDR2 SQIVND (reference sequence). CDR3 length equals 13 residues. Here the CDR3 DNA reads TGTGCCAGTAGTTCACGGGGGGAAGATACGCAGTATTTT. The encoded protein is CASSSRGEDTQYF.

The table lists this clonotype with many counts. The CDR3 reads CASSQGFPAVYNEQFF. DNA for the CDR3: TGTGCCAGCAGCCAAGGGTTCCCAGCCGTCTACAATGAGCAGTTCTTC. This chain joins TRBV14 and TRBJ2-1; D not resolved. The V end lost 1 base, the J end lost 3 bases, and 13 bases lay between the germline ends. The CDR3 spans 16 residues. The V gene's germline CDR1 is SGHDN and CDR2 FVKESK. Full variable domain (missing parts from reference TRBV14 and TRBJ2-1): EAGVTQFPSHSVIEKGQTVTLRCDPISGHDNLYWYRRVMGKEIKFLLHFVKESKQDESGMPNNRFLAERTGGTYSTLKVQPAELEDSGVYFCASSQGFPAVYNEQFFGPGTRLTVL.